The TCR beta chain under discussion was sequenced for a study of graft-versus-host responses after intestinal transplantation. For the study at large: Recipients were given multivisceral, liver-intestinal, or isolated intestinal transplants. The study gave all recipients anti-thymocyte globulin induction, then tacrolimus and steroids for 2 to 3 years. Study conclusions and caveats: High graft-versus-host to host-versus-graft T cell clonal ratios marked allografts of patients with graft-donor macrochimerism. Some GvH clones were seen earlier in gut or blood, suggesting intestinal origin.

The method was immunoSEQ multiplex PCR; TCRdb's version includes in-frame clones alone and lacks a portion of them. The repertoire holds some 4,000 clones, with about 31% as singletons. V was clipped by 0 bases and J by 4 bases; unmatched bases: 8. The CDR3 spans 17 residues. Germline V gene sequence: CDR1 SGDLS, CDR2 YYNGEE. The V gene is TRBV9, the J gene TRBJ1-2; TRBD1 aligns across 11 bases. The sequencing here drew on alloreactive CD4+ T cells from a mixed lymphocyte reaction culture, taken before transplantation. The subset is: CFSE-low proliferating T cells sorted from approximately 6-day pre-transplant mixed lymphocyte reaction (GvH or HvG direction). The clonotype comes from a human patient who was an organ donor for intestinal transplantation. The CDR3 DNA reads TGTGCCAGCAGCGTAGGTCTTGGGACAGGGGGGGTCTATGGCTACACCTTC. It encodes CASSVGLGTGGVYGYTF.